Many counts were recorded for the clone carrying this T cell receptor beta chain. TCR beta CDR3 region amplification was performed from RNA transcripts. First-round RT-PCR with HTBI primers amplified the TCR CDR3 region. TCRdb processed the multiplex PCR reads anew with MiXCR; each CDR3 protein has one entry. The data contain approximately 690,000 distinct CDR3 sequences, more than 12% of them singletons. This sample is part of a study of T cells in Graves' hyperthyroidism and ophthalmopathy. Study details: Peripheral blood draws took place at initial diagnosis, ahead of any treatment.

The germline V gene encodes CDR1 MNHEY and CDR2 SMNVEV (reference sequence). This CDR3 region has 15 residues. The V and J ends lost 3 bases and 6 bases respectively, with 17 bases between them. The chain links TRBV27 to TRBJ1-2; tentative D call: TRBD1 (5 bases). This clonotype originated in a woman aged 45-65 years with Graves' ophthalmopathy. Sequenced sample: blood. The CDR3 DNA reads TGTGCCAGCAGTTTTGCCCCCCGCCCAGGGAATGGCTACACCTTC. As protein: CASSFAPRPGNGYTF.